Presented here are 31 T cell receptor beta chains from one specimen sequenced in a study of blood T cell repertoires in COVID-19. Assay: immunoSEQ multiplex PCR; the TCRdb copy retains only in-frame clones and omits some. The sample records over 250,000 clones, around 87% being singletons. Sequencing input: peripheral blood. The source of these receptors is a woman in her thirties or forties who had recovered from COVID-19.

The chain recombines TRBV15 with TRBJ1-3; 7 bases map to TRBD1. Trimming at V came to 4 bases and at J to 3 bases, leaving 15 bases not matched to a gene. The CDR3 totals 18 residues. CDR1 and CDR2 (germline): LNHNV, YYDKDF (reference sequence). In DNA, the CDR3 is TGTGCCACCAGCAAAGAACCGATTGGGCCAGGGGGTGGAAACACCATATATTTT. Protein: CATSKEPIGPGGGNTIYF. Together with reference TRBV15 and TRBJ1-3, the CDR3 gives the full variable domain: DAMVIQNPRYQVTQFGKPVTLSCSQTLNHNVMYWYQQKSSQAPKLLFHYYDKDFNNEADTPDNFQSRRPNTSFCFLDIRSPGLGDTAMYLCATSKEPIGPGGGNTIYFGEGSWLTVV.

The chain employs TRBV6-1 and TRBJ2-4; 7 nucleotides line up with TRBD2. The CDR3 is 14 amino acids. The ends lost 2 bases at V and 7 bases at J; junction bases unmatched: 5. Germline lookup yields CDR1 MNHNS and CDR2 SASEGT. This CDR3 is CASSESGGRNIQYF. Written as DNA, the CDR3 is TGTGCCAGCAGTGAATCGGGAGGTCGTAACATTCAGTACTTC.

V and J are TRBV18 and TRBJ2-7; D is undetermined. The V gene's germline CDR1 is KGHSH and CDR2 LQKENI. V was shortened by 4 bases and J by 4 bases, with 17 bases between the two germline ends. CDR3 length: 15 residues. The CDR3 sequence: CASSLETGSVYEQYF. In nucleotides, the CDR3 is TGTGCCAGCTCACTTGAGACTGGGTCCGTTTACGAGCAGTACTTC.

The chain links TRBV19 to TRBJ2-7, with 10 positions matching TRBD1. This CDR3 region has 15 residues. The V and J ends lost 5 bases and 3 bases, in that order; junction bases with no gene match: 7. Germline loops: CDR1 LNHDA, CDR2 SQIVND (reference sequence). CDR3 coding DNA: TGTGCCAGTAGTCCGGGGACAGGGGCCCTCTACGAGCAGTACTTC. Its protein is CASSPGTGALYEQYF.

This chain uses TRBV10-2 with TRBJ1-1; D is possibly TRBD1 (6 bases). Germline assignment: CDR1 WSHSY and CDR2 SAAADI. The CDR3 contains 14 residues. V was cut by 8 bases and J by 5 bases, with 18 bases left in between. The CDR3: CASFEGGSGTEAFF. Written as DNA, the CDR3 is TGCGCCAGCTTCGAGGGGGGGTCGGGTACTGAAGCTTTCTTT.

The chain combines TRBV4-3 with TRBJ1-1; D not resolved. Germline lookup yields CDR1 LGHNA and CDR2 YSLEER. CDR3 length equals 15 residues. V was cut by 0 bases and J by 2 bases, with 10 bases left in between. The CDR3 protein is CASSQEVYGNTEAFF. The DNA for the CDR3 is TGCGCCAGCAGCCAAGAGGTATACGGTAACACTGAAGCTTTCTTT.

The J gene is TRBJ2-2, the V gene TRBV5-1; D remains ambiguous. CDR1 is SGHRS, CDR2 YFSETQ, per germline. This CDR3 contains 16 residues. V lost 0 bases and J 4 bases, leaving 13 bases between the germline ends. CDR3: CASSLDSRAVTGELFF. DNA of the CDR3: TGCGCCAGCAGCTTGGACTCTCGCGCGGTCACCGGGGAGCTGTTTTTT.

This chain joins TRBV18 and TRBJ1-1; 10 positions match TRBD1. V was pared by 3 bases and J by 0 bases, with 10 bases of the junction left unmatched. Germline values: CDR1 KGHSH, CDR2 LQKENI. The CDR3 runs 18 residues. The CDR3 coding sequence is TGTGCCAGCTCACCCCTCCTGACAGGGGGCAGGATGAACACTGAAGCTTTCTTT. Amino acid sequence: CASSPLLTGGRMNTEAFF.

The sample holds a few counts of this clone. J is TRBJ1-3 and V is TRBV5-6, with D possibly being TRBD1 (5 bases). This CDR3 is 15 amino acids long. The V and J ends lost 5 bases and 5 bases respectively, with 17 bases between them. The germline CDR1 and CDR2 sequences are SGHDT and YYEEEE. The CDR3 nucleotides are TGTGCCAGCAGAAGGAGGGGTCCAGCTAGAAACACCATATATTTT. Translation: CASRRRGPARNTIYF.

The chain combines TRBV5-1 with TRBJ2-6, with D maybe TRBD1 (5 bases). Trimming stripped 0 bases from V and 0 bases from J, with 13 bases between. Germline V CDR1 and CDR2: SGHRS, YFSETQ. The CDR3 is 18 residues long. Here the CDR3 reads CASSLVWGPISGANVLTF. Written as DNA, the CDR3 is TGCGCCAGCAGCTTGGTTTGGGGCCCGATCTCTGGGGCCAACGTCCTGACTTTC.

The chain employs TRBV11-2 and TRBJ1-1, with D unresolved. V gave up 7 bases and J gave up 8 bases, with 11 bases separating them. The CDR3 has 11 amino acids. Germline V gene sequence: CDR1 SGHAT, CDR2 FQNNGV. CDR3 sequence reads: CASTPGFEAFF. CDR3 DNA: TGTGCCAGCACCCCGGGTTTCGAAGCTTTCTTT.

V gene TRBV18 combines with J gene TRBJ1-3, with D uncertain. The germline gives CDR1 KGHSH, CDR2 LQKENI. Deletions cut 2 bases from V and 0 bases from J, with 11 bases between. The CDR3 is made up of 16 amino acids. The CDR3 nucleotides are TGTGCCAGCTCACCAGGCGCAGGCAACTCTGGAAACACCATATATTTT. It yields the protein CASSPGAGNSGNTIYF.

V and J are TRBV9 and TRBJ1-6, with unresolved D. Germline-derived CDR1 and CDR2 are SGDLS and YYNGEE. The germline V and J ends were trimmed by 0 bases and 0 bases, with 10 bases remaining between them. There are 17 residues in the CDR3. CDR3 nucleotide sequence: TGTGCCAGCAGCGTAGGGGAGAGGGACTCCTATAATTCACCCCTCCACTTT. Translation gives CASSVGERDSYNSPLHF.

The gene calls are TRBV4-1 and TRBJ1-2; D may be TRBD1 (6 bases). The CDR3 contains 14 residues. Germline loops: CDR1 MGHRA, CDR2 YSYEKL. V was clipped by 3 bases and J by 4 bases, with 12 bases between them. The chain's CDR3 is CASSHGQSGYGYTF. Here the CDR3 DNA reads TGCGCCAGCAGCCACGGACAGTCAGGCTATGGCTACACCTTC.

CDR3: CASSYVGAGTDTQYF. The CDR3 DNA is TGTGCCAGCAGCTATGTCGGGGCGGGGACAGATACGCAGTATTTT. The chain has TRBV7-6 and TRBJ2-3; tentatively, D is TRBD2 (6 bases). The V and J ends lost 4 bases and 3 bases respectively, with 14 bases between them. The CDR3 spans 15 residues. Per the germline V gene, CDR1 is SGHVS and CDR2 is FNYEAQ.

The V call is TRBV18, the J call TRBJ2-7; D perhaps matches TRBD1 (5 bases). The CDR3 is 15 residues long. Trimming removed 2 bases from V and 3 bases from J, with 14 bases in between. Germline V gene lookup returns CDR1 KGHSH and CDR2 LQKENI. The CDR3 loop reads CASSPVRATIYEQYF. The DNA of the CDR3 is TGTGCCAGCTCACCAGTCAGGGCAACTATCTACGAGCAGTACTTC.

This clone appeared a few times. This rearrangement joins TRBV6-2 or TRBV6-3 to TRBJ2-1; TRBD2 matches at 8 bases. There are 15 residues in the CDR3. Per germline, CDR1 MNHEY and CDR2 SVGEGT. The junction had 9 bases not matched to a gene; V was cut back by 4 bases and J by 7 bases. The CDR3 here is CASSLGLEGGNEQFF. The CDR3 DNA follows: TGTGCCAGCAGTTTGGGACTAGAGGGGGGGAATGAGCAGTTCTTC.

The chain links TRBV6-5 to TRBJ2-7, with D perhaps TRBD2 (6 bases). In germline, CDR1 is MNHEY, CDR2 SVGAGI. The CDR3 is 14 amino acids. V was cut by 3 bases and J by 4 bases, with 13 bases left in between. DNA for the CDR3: TGTGCCAGCAGTTATACTGCGGGGACGTACGAGCAGTACTTC. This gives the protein CASSYTAGTYEQYF.

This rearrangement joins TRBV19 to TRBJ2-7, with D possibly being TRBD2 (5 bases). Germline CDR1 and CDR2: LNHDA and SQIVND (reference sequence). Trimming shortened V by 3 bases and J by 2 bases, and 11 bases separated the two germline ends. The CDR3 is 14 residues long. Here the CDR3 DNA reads TGTGCCAGTAGTATCACCGAGGGAGCCTACGAGCAGTACTTC. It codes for CASSITEGAYEQYF. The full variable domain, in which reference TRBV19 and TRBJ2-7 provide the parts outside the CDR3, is DGGITQSPKYLFRKEGQNVTLSCEQNLNHDAMYWYRQDPGQGLRLIYYSQIVNDFQKGDIAEGYSVSREKKESFPLTVTSAQKNPTAFYLCASSITEGAYEQYFGPGTRLTVT.

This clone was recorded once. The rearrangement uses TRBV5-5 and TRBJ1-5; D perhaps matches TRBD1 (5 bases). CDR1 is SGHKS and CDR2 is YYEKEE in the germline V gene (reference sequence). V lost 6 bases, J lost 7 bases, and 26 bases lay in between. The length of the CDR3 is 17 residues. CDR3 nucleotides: TGTGCCAGCAACCCGGAGGTGACCGGGGGTAGGAGGCAGCCCCAGCATTTT. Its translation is CASNPEVTGGRRQPQHF.

The chain's CDR3 is CASSLSVSSGGYTDTQYF. CDR3 sequence (DNA): TGTGCCAGCAGCTTATCTGTGTCGAGCGGGGGGTACACAGATACGCAGTATTTT. This chain uses TRBV11-2 with TRBJ2-3; 9 bases fit TRBD2. Germline lookup yields CDR1 SGHAT and CDR2 FQNNGV. V gave up 2 bases and J gave up 2 bases; unmatched junction bases: 11. The CDR3 length is 18 residues.

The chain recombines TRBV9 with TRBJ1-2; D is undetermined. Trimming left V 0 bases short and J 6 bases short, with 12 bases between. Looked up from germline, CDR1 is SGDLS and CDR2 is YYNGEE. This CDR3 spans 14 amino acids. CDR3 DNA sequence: TGTGCCAGCAGCGTAGACGGGGTGTCTAATGGCTACACCTTC. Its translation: CASSVDGVSNGYTF.

Here the CDR3 reads CASKGSVQGNTEAFF. In DNA, the CDR3 is TGCGCCAGCAAAGGGAGTGTACAGGGAAACACTGAAGCTTTCTTT. The chain joins TRBV5-1 to TRBJ1-1; maybe TRBD1 (6 bases). The CDR3 totals 15 residues. Germline lookup yields CDR1 SGHRS and CDR2 YFSETQ. Trimming stripped 6 bases from V and 2 bases from J, with 17 bases between.

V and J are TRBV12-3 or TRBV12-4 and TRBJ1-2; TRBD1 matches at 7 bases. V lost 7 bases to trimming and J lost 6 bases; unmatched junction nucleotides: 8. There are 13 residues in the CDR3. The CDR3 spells CASTSDRADGYTF. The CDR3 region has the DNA TGTGCCAGCACCTCTGACAGGGCAGATGGCTACACCTTC.

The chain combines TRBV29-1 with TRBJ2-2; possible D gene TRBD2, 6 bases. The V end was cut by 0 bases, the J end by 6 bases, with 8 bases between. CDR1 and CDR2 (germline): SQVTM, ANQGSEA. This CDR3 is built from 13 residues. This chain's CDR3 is CSVEDRGSGELFF. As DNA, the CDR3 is TGCAGCGTTGAAGATCGGGGGTCCGGGGAGCTGTTTTTT.

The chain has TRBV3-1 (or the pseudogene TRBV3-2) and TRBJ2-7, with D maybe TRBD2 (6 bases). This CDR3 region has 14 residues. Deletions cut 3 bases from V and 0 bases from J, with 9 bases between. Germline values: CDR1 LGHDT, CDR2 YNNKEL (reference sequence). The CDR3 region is CASSHAGPSYEQYF. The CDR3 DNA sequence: TGTGCCAGCAGCCATGCGGGGCCCTCCTACGAGCAGTACTTC.

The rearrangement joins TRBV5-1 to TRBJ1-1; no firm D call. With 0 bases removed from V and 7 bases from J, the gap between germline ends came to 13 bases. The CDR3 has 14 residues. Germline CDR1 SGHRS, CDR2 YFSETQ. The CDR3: CASSLELAGLEAFF. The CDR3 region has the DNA TGCGCCAGCAGCTTGGAGCTCGCAGGCCTTGAAGCTTTCTTT.

The CDR3 loop is CASSENTAGGPDTQYF. DNA of the CDR3: TGCGCCAGCAGTGAGAATACAGCGGGGGGCCCAGATACGCAGTATTTT. The chain combines TRBV10-1 with TRBJ2-3; 9 positions match TRBD2. The CDR3 has 16 residues. CDR1 WNHNN and CDR2 SYGVQD come from the germline V gene (reference sequence). V gave up 2 bases and J gave up 4 bases; unmatched junction bases: 7.

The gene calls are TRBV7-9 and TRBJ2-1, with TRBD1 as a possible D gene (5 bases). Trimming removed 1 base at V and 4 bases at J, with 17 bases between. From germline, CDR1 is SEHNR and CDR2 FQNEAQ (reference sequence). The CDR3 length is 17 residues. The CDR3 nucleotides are TGTGCCAGCAGCTTAGGGATTAGGGGCCCGGGTTACAATGAGCAGTTCTTC. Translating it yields CASSLGIRGPGYNEQFF.

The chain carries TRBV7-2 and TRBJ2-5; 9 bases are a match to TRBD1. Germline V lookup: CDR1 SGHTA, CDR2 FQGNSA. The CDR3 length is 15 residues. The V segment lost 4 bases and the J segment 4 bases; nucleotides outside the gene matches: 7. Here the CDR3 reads CASSSQGAVGETQYF. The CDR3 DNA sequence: TGTGCCAGCAGCTCACAGGGGGCGGTAGGAGAGACCCAGTACTTC.

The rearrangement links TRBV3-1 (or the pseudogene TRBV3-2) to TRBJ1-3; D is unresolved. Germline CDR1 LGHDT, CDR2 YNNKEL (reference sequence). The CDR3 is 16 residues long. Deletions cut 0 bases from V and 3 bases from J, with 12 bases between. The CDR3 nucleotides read TGTGCCAGCAGCCAAGAGGCCGGGGTAGGTGGAAACACCATATATTTT. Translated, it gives CASSQEAGVGGNTIYF.